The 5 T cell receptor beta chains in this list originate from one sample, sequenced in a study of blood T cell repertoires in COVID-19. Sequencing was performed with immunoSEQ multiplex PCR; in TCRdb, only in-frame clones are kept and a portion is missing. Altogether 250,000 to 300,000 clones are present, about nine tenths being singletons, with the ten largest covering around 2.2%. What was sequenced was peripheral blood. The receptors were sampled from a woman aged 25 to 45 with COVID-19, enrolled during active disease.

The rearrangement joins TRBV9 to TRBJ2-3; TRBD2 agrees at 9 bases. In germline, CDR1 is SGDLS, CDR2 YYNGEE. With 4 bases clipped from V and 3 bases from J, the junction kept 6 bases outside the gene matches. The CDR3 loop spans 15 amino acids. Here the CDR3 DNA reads TGTGCCAGCAGCACACTTAGCGGGAGTACAGATACGCAGTATTTT. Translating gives CASSTLSGSTDTQYF.

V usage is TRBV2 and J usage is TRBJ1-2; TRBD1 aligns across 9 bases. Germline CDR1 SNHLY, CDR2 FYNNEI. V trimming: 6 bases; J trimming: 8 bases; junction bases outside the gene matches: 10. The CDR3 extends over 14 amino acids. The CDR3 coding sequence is TGTGCCAGCAGCGCCAATACAGGGGGCGCAGGCTACACCTTC. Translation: CASSANTGGAGYTF.

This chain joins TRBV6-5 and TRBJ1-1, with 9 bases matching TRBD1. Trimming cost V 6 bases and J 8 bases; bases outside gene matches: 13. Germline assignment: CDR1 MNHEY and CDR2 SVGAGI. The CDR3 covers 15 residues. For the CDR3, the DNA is TGTGCCAGCAGCTACGGCCGGGACAGGGTGGGGGAAGCTTTCTTT. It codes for CASSYGRDRVGEAFF.

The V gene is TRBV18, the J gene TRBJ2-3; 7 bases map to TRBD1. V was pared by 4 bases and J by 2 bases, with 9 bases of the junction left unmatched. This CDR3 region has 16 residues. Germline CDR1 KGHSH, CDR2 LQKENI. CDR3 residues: CASSQRTGPYTDTQYF. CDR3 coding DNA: TGTGCCAGCTCACAACGGACAGGCCCCTACACAGATACGCAGTATTTT.

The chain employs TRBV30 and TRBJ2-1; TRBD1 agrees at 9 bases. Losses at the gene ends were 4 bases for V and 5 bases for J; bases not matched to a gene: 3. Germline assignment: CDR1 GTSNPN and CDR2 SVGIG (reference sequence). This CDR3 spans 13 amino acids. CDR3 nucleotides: TGTGCCTGGATTCGGACAGGGGACAATGAGCAGTTCTTC. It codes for CAWIRTGDNEQFF.